This passage covers 20 T cell receptor beta chains from one sample sequenced in a study of blood T cell repertoires in COVID-19 (TCRdb year 2020). Library method: the immunoSEQ multiplex PCR assay. TCRdb mirrors the immuneACCESS table, restricted to in-frame sequences. Some clones are absent from its copies; in checked studies, under half trace to an unresolved V gene, and the reason for the others is unknown. Here the sample has 250,000 to 300,000 clones; more than 80% occur a single time. Of the sample, 2.5% to 3% is held by the ten largest clones. Sequenced: peripheral blood. All receptors come from a woman in her 30s with active or convalescent COVID-19.

This clone has only one observation. The rearrangement uses TRBV3-1 (or the pseudogene TRBV3-2) and TRBJ1-3; weak D call: TRBD1 (5 bases). Germline CDR1 reads LGHDT; CDR2 reads YNNKEL (reference sequence). Trimming shortened V by 3 bases and J by 0 bases, and 15 bases separated the two germline ends. The length of the CDR3 is 17 residues. CDR3 coding DNA: TGTGCCAGCAGCCAGTATAGACAGCCCTGCTCTGGAAACACCATATATTTT. Its translation is CASSQYRQPCSGNTIYF.

Only a few counts were recorded for this clone. This chain joins TRBV18 and TRBJ2-5; TRBD2 matches 8 bases. There are 14 residues in the CDR3. Per the germline V gene, CDR1 is KGHSH and CDR2 is LQKENI. Trimming took 3 bases from V and 3 from J; bases not matched to a gene: 3. The CDR3 DNA reads as TGTGCCAGCTCACCCCGGCGGGGGGAAGAGACCCAGTACTTC. Protein product: CASSPRRGEETQYF.

In DNA, the CDR3 is TGTGCCAGCAGCCACCGAGGGACTAGCGGTCGGACCGGGGAGCTGTTTTTT. Its protein is CASSHRGTSGRTGELFF. The gene calls are TRBV14 and TRBJ2-2, with 11 bases aligning to TRBD2. The CDR3 loop spans 17 amino acids. J gave up 5 bases and V 3 bases, and 8 bases lay outside the gene matches. Per germline, CDR1 SGHDN and CDR2 FVKESK. Full variable domain (remainder filled in from reference TRBV14 and TRBJ2-2): EAGVTQFPSHSVIEKGQTVTLRCDPISGHDNLYWYRRVMGKEIKFLLHFVKESKQDESGMPNNRFLAERTGGTYSTLKVQPAELEDSGVYFCASSHRGTSGRTGELFFGEGSRLTVL.

This clone was seen a handful of times. V and J are TRBV6-5 and TRBJ1-5, with 7 bases lining up with TRBD1. Germline V lookup: CDR1 MNHEY, CDR2 SVGAGI. The V and J ends lost 0 bases and 7 bases, in that order; junction bases with no gene match: 3. The CDR3 is 14 residues long. CDR3 protein: CASSYSGGEQPQHF. The CDR3 region has the DNA TGTGCCAGCAGTTACTCAGGGGGCGAGCAGCCCCAGCATTTT.

This clone appeared a single time. The gene calls are TRBV7-2 and TRBJ2-7; maybe TRBD1 (5 bases). Germline V gives CDR1 SGHTA, CDR2 FQGNSA. V lost 2 bases, J lost 1 base, and 9 bases lay in between. The CDR3 extends over 14 amino acids. CDR3 region: CASSLWGSSYEQYF. CDR3 coding DNA: TGTGCCAGCAGCTTATGGGGCAGTTCCTACGAGCAGTACTTC. The variable domain in full, completed from reference TRBV7-2 and TRBJ2-7, reads GAGVSQSPSNKVTEKGKDVELRCDPISGHTALYWYRQSLGQGLEFLIYFQGNSAPDKSGLPSDRFSAERTGGSVSTLTIQRTQQEDSAVYLCASSLWGSSYEQYFGPGTRLTVT.

The CDR3 bases are TGTGCCAGTAGTATCATCCGGGTCGCCGGGGGGAAACTGTTTTTT. Protein: CASSIIRVAGGKLFF. This chain connects TRBV19 to TRBJ1-4; D may be TRBD1 (5 bases). This CDR3 is built from 15 residues. V lost 3 bases to trimming and J lost 11 bases, with 19 bases between them. Germline CDR1 LNHDA, CDR2 SQIVND (reference sequence).

This sequence joins TRBV19 and TRBJ1-2; the match to TRBD1 covers 8 bases. The trim removed 7 bases at V and 3 bases at J, leaving 10 bases unmatched. CDR1 and CDR2 from the germline V gene are LNHDA and SQIVND (reference sequence). The CDR3 spans 15 residues. The CDR3, as DNA: TGTGCCAGTACCCCGGGACAGGTGGTCGACTATGGCTACACCTTC. Translating it yields CASTPGQVVDYGYTF. Combining the CDR3 with reference TRBV19 and TRBJ1-2 gives the whole variable domain DGGITQSPKYLFRKEGQNVTLSCEQNLNHDAMYWYRQDPGQGLRLIYYSQIVNDFQKGDIAEGYSVSREKKESFPLTVTSAQKNPTAFYLCASTPGQVVDYGYTFGSGTRLTVV.

The rearrangement uses TRBV3-1 (or the pseudogene TRBV3-2) and TRBJ1-1; D unresolved. The CDR3 is 14 residues long. V lost 1 base to trimming and J lost 7 bases, with 13 bases between them. Germline CDR1 reads LGHDT; CDR2 reads YNNKEL (reference sequence). DNA of the CDR3: TGTGCCAGCAGCCAAGCGAACAGAGAGTTTGAAGCTTTCTTT. It codes for CASSQANREFEAFF.

This chain joins TRBV4-3 and TRBJ2-3; possibly TRBD1 for D (6 bases). Germline assignment: CDR1 LGHNA and CDR2 YSLEER. V lost 0 bases to trimming and J lost 6 bases, with 10 bases between them. CDR3 length: 14 residues. The CDR3 sequence: CASSQDGGPDTQYF. CDR3 DNA sequence: TGCGCCAGCAGCCAAGATGGGGGCCCCGATACGCAGTATTTT.

This clone has more than one count but fewer than ten. V gene TRBV6-2 or TRBV6-3 combines with J gene TRBJ2-5; TRBD2 matches 13 bases. Germline-derived CDR1 and CDR2 are MNHEY and SVGEGT. The CDR3 totals 15 residues. The V and J ends lost 0 bases and 5 bases, in that order; junction bases with no gene match: 0. CDR3 loop: CASSYSGLAGETQYF. The DNA for the CDR3 is TGTGCCAGCAGTTACTCGGGACTAGCGGGGGAGACCCAGTACTTC.

The V and J genes are TRBV28 and TRBJ1-4; possible D gene TRBD1, 6 bases. Trimming took off 4 bases at V and 0 bases at J, with 15 bases between the two ends. CDR3 length equals 17 residues. Germline CDR1 reads MDHEN; CDR2 reads SYDVKM. CDR3 bases: TGTGCCAGCAGTTCTCCCGCCGGGACAACAACTAATGAAAAACTGTTTTTT. This codes for CASSSPAGTTTNEKLFF.

In its sample, this clone was seen a few times. The V call is TRBV27, the J call TRBJ1-3, with D possibly being TRBD1 (5 bases). The CDR3 is made up of 16 amino acids. CDR1 MNHEY and CDR2 SMNVEV come from the germline V gene (reference sequence). Trimming cost V 5 bases and J 4 bases, with 18 bases left between them. DNA of the CDR3: TGTGCCAGCAGTCCCTGGGGTGGGGCGGCGGGAAACACCATATATTTT. Translation gives CASSPWGGAAGNTIYF.

V and J are TRBV5-6 and TRBJ1-2; weak D call: TRBD1 (5 bases). V was shortened by 4 bases and J by 3 bases, with 10 bases between the two germline ends. Germline-derived CDR1 and CDR2 are SGHDT and YYEEEE. This CDR3 region has 13 residues. CDR3: CASSKVTDYGYTF. CDR3 DNA sequence: TGTGCCAGCAGCAAGGTGACAGACTATGGCTACACCTTC. Complete variable domain (other parts from reference TRBV5-6 and TRBJ1-2): DAGVTQSPTHLIKTRGQQVTLRCSPKSGHDTVSWYQQALGQGPQFIFQYYEEEERQRGNFPDRFSGHQFPNYSSELNVNALLLGDSALYLCASSKVTDYGYTFGSGTRLTVV.

This chain connects TRBV7-3 to TRBJ2-3, with 10 bases fitting TRBD2. Germline assignment: CDR1 SGHTA and CDR2 FQGTGA. With V trimmed by 5 bases and J by 0 bases, 5 bases remained unmatched. This CDR3 comprises 16 residues. CDR3 sequence reads: CASSHSSGGSTDTQYF. The CDR3 coding sequence is TGTGCCAGCAGCCATTCTAGCGGGGGTAGCACAGATACGCAGTATTTT.

This sequence joins TRBV18 and TRBJ2-5; 10 bases align to TRBD1. CDR1 and CDR2 (germline): KGHSH, LQKENI. The CDR3 length is 14 residues. The trim removed 2 bases at V and 5 bases at J, leaving 2 bases unmatched. CDR3 loop: CASSPGDRGETQYF. DNA of the CDR3: TGTGCCAGCTCACCAGGGGACAGGGGTGAGACCCAGTACTTC.

The V gene is TRBV20-1, the J gene TRBJ2-1; the match to TRBD2 covers 8 bases. Losses at the gene ends were 3 bases for V and 2 bases for J; bases not matched to a gene: 15. Germline values: CDR1 DFQATT, CDR2 SNEGSKA (reference sequence). This CDR3 region has 18 residues. The CDR3 DNA reads TGCAGTGCTAGTCTAGCCGTCTGGACTAGCAGGGCCTACAATGAGCAGTTCTTC. As protein: CSASLAVWTSRAYNEQFF.

The table lists this clone with a few counts. The V gene is TRBV15, the J gene TRBJ1-3; TRBD1 might be the D (6 bases). The CDR3 spans 15 residues. Germline V gene lookup returns CDR1 LNHNV and CDR2 YYDKDF (reference sequence). The V end lost 5 bases, the J end lost 0 bases, and 11 bases lay between the germline ends. The CDR3 DNA sequence: TGTGCCACCAGCCCGGCGGGGGCCTCTGGAAACACCATATATTTT. Amino acid sequence: CATSPAGASGNTIYF.

The chain recombines TRBV7-9 with TRBJ1-2; D perhaps matches TRBD1 (5 bases). Trimming removed 2 bases at V and 8 bases at J, with 9 bases between. The germline V gene has CDR1 SEHNR and CDR2 FQNEAQ (reference sequence). This CDR3 is 12 amino acids long. CDR3 amino acids: CASSLQGWGYTF. The DNA of the CDR3 is TGTGCCAGCAGCTTACAGGGATGGGGCTACACCTTC.

The V and J genes are TRBV5-1 and TRBJ2-3; D remains ambiguous. V lost 3 bases, J lost 2 bases, and 4 bases lay in between. Germline CDR1 is SGHRS and CDR2 is YFSETQ. This CDR3 is built from 12 residues. CDR3 loop: CASSWPTDTQYF. The CDR3 DNA reads as TGCGCCAGCAGCTGGCCCACAGATACGCAGTATTTT.

The chain couples TRBV6-1 to TRBJ2-1, with D perhaps matching TRBD1 (6 bases). The germline gives CDR1 MNHNS, CDR2 SASEGT. Trimming pared 1 base from V and 15 bases from J, leaving 16 bases between. The CDR3 length is 13 residues. This CDR3 reads CASSEGRQGLMFF. In DNA, the CDR3 is TGTGCCAGCAGTGAAGGGAGGCAGGGGCTGATGTTCTTC.